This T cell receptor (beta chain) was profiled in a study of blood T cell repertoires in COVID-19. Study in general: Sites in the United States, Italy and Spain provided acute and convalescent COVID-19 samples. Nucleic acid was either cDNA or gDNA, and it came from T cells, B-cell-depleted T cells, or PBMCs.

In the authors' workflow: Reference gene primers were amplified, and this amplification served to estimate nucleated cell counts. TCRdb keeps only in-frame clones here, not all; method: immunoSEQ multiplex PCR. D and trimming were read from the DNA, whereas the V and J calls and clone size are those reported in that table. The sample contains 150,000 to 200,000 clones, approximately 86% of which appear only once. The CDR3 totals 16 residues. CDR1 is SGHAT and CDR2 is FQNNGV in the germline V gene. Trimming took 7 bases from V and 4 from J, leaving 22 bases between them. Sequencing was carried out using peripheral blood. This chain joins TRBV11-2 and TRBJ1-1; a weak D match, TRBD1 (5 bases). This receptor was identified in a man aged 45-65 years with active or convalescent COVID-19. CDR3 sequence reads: CASNPWGSHPTTEAFF. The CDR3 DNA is TGTGCCAGCAACCCATGGGGCAGCCATCCCACCACTGAAGCTTTCTTT.